This entry features one T cell receptor (beta chain) sequence. What it binds is not known. This entry belongs to a study of T cell responses to AZD1222 COVID-19 vaccine. Study summary: Combined were second doses at about 4 or about 12 weeks.

Regarding the study as a whole: Sampling that yielded the repertoires occurred only after the peak T cell response. Baseline serology detected seropositivity in only six or seven AZD1222 recipients. Spike was spanned by vaccine-associated CD4 TCRs, with dominance at 160-218 and 743-854.

Profiled with immunoSEQ multiplex PCR; TCRdb holds only in-frame clones, not every one. The data contain roughly 93,000 clones, almost 90% of them seen just once; the ten biggest clones take up roughly 25%. This TCR was sampled from an adult in good health. Sequences were derived from peripheral blood, sampled on day 0 of AZD1222 vaccination.

The DNA for the CDR3 is TGTGCCAGCAGTCCCAGGACATCTCGGAACACCGGGGAGCTGTTTTTT. It yields the protein CASSPRTSRNTGELFF. The chain employs TRBV27 and TRBJ2-2, with D perhaps matching TRBD1 (5 bases). This CDR3 comprises 16 residues. CDR1 and CDR2 from the germline V gene are MNHEY and SMNVEV (reference sequence). With 5 bases removed from V and 1 base from J, the gap between germline ends came to 14 bases.